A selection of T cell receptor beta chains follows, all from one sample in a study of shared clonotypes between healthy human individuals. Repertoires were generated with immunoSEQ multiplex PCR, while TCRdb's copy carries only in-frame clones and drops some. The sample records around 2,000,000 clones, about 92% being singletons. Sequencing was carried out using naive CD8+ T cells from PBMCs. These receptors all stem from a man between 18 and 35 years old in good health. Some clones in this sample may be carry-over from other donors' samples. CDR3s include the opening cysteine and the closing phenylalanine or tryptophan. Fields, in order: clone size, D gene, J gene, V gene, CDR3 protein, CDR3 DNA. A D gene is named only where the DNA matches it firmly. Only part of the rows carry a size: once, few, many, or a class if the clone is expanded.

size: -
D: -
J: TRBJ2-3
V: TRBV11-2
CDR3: CASSLGVRTDTQYF
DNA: TGTGCCAGCAGCTTAGGAGTGCGCACAGATACGCAGTATTTT

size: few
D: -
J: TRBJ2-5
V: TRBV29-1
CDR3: CSVPGGGQYF
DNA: TGCAGCGTCCCAGGGGGAGGCCAGTACTTC

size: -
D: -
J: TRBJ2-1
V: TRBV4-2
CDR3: CASSLRLLSSYNEQFF
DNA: TGTGCCAGCAGCCTGAGACTTTTGAGCTCCTACAATGAGCAGTTCTTC

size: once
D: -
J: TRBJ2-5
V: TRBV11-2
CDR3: CASSAPETRGDF
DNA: TGTGCCAGCAGCGCCCCAGAGACCCGCGGGGACTTC

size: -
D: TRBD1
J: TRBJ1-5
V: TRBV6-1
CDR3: CASTRNRGRNQPQHF
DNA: TGTGCCAGCACCCGAAACAGGGGGCGTAATCAGCCCCAGCATTTT

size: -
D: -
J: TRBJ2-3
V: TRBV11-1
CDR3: CASSPVGELTDTQYF
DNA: TGTGCCAGCAGCCCCGTAGGTGAACTCACAGATACGCAGTATTTT

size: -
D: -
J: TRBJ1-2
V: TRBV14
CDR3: CASSQGAYGYTF
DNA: TGTGCCAGCAGCCAAGGAGCATACGGCTACACCTTC

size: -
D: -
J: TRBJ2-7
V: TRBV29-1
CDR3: CSVRGLAESSYEQYF
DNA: TGCAGCGTTCGCGGTCTGGCGGAAAGCTCCTACGAGCAGTACTTC

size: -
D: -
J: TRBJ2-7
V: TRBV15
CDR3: CATSRDYGGPNYEQYF
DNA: TGTGCCACCAGCAGAGATTATGGGGGGCCGAACTACGAGCAGTACTTC

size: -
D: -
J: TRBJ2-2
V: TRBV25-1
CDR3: CASSGGTGELFF
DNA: TGTGCCAGCAGTGGGGGGACCGGGGAGCTGTTTTTT

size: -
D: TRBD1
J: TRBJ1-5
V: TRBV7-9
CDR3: CASSPTGTGFNQPQHF
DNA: TGTGCCAGCAGCCCGACCGGGACAGGGTTCAATCAGCCCCAGCATTTT

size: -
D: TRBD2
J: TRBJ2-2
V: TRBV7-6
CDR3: CASSLTLAGDTGELFF
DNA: TGTGCCAGCAGCTTAACGTTAGCGGGGGACACCGGGGAGCTGTTTTTT

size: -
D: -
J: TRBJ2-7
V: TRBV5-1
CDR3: CASSLVGMSYEQYF
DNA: TGCGCCAGCAGCTTGGTTGGTATGTCCTACGAGCAGTACTTC

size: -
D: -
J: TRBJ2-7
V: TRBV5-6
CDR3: CASSLGQGSEQYF
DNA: TGTGCCAGCAGCTTGGGTCAGGGGAGCGAGCAGTACTTC

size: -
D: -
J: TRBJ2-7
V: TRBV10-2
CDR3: CASRQGTGYEQYF
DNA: TGCGCCAGCAGGCAAGGGACTGGGTACGAGCAGTACTTC

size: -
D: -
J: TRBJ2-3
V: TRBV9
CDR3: CASSVGDSDTQYF
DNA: TGTGCCAGCAGCGTAGGGGATTCAGATACGCAGTATTTT

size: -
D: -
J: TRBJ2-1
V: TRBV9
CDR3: CASSPTGHYNEQFF
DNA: TGTGCCAGCAGCCCCACTGGGCACTACAATGAGCAGTTCTTC

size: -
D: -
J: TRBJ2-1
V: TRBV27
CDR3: CASSLGSHIEEQFF
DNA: TGTGCCAGCAGTTTGGGGTCCCATATCGAAGAGCAGTTCTTC

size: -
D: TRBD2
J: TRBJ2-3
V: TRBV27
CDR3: CASSFLAAITDTQYF
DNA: TGTGCCAGCAGTTTTCTAGCGGCAATCACAGATACGCAGTATTTT

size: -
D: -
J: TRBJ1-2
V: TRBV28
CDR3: CASSSLLKGYGYTF
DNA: TGTGCCAGCAGTTCCCTCTTAAAAGGGTATGGCTACACCTTC

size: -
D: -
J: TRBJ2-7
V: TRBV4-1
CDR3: CASSQGAFSSYEQYF
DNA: TGCGCCAGCAGCCAGGGGGCGTTCTCATCCTACGAGCAGTACTTC

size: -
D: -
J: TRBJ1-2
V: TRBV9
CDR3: CASSSLPDESGTF
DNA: TGTGCCAGCAGCTCCCTCCCCGACGAATCAGGGACCTTC

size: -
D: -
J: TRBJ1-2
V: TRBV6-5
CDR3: CASSYSKGAYGYTF
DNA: TGTGCCAGCAGTTACTCGAAAGGAGCCTATGGCTACACCTTC

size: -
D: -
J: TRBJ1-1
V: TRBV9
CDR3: CASSVVDYGNTEAFF
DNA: TGTGCCAGCAGCGTAGTTGATTATGGAAACACTGAAGCTTTCTTT

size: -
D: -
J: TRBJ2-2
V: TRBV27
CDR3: CASSLMGPGELFF
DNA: TGTGCCAGCAGTTTAATGGGGCCCGGGGAGCTGTTTTTT

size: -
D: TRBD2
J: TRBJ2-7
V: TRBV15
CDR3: CATSRRGRGSEQYF
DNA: TGTGCCACCAGCAGGCGCGGGAGAGGGTCCGAGCAGTACTTC

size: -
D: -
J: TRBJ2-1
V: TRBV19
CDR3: CASRPEVGGGDIRNEQFF
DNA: TGTGCCAGTAGGCCCGAGGTCGGGGGCGGGGACATCCGCAATGAGCAGTTCTTC

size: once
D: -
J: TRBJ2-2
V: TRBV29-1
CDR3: CSVVPSTGELFF
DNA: TGCAGCGTTGTCCCCAGTACCGGGGAGCTGTTTTTT

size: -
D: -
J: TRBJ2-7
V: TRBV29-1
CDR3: CSVAALNEQYF
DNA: TGCAGCGTTGCGGCTCTGAACGAGCAGTACTTC

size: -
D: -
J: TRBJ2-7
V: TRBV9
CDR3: CASSVGGTATYEQYF
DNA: TGTGCCAGCAGCGTAGGAGGGACGGCCACCTACGAGCAGTACTTC

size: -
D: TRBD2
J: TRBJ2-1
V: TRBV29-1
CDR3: CSVRAGTSGNEQFF
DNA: TGCAGCGTGCGGGCCGGGACTAGCGGGAATGAGCAGTTCTTC

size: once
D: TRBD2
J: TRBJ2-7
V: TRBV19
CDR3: CASSMEREGLHEQYF
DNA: TGTGCCAGTAGTATGGAGCGGGAGGGCCTCCACGAGCAGTACTTC

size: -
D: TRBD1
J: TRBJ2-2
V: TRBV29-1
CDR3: CSADRVSGELFF
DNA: TGCAGCGCCGACAGGGTTAGCGGGGAGCTGTTTTTT

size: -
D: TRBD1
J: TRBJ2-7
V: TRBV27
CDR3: CASSFSGGVDEQYF
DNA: TGTGCCAGCAGTTTCTCAGGGGGCGTGGACGAGCAGTACTTC

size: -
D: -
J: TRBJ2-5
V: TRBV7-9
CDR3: CASSLGDLWGETQYF
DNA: TGTGCCAGCAGCTTGGGAGACCTATGGGGAGAGACCCAGTACTTC

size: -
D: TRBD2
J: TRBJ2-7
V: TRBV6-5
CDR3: CASSLGGEQYF
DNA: TGTGCCAGCAGTCTCGGGGGGGAGCAGTACTTC

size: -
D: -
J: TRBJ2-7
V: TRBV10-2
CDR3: CASSDRSYEQYF
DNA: TGCGCCAGCAGTGACAGGAGCTACGAGCAGTACTTC

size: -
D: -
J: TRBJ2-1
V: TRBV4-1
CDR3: CASSQETGTFLHNEQFF
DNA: TGCGCCAGCAGCCAAGAAACCGGGACTTTTCTTCACAATGAGCAGTTCTTC

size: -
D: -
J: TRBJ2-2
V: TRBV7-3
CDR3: CASSLTLKGGTGELFF
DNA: TGTGCCAGCAGCTTAACTCTAAAAGGGGGAACTGGGGAGCTGTTTTTT

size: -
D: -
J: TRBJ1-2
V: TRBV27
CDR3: CASSSRPGELYGYTF
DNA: TGTGCCAGCAGTTCCCGCCCAGGGGAGCTTTATGGCTACACCTTC

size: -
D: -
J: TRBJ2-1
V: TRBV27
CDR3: CASIPLHLYNEQFF
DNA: TGTGCCAGCATACCACTACACCTCTACAATGAGCAGTTCTTC